One TCR beta chain is described in this entry. Its target is not known. The data originate from a study of T cell responses to AZD1222 COVID-19 vaccine. Study outcomes and limitations: Sampled repertoires all dated from after the peak T cell response. Donors were mostly white British, more females; clonal diversity possibly underestimated. Reportedly, nearly half of unique spike TCRs recognized epitopes outside B.1.351/B.1.1.7 mutations.

V gave up 0 bases and J gave up 4 bases, with 6 bases separating them. The germline CDR1 and CDR2 sequences are MNHEY and SMNVEV (reference sequence). The CDR3 runs 13 residues. Method: immunoSEQ multiplex PCR; TCRdb's copy keeps in-frame clones and lacks some. Of around 78,000 clones in the sample, 80% to 95% were seen once. The material sequenced was peripheral blood, taken on day 0 of MenACWY control vaccination. This clonotype originated in an adult in good health. This chain connects TRBV27 to TRBJ1-2; D ambiguous. Here the CDR3 reads CASSLSRFYGYTF. The CDR3 DNA reads TGTGCCAGCAGTTTATCCCGGTTCTATGGCTACACCTTC.